The following is a T cell receptor beta chain sequence with its context. Its antigen is as yet unknown. TCRdb's table, derived via immunoSEQ multiplex PCR, lists solely in-frame clones and lacks some. The table includes 200,000 to 250,000 clones, around 90% detected once. This entry comes from a study of cytomegalovirus exposure and HLA in healthy donors. In the study overall: In a later analysis, the approximately 120 validation repertoires were reported to have used the same platform as the approximately 700 first-cohort repertoires. Study findings and constraints: As was reported, the classifier diagnosed cytomegalovirus status with high specificity and sensitivity. Cytomegalovirus-associated status was assigned to about 160 TCR beta chains. Rarity marked most TCR sequences, yet some public TCRs occurred in many donors.

Looked up from germline, CDR1 is KGHSH and CDR2 is LQKENI. The CDR3 has 15 amino acids. Trimming left V 1 base short and J 5 bases short, with 12 bases between. The TCR was taken from a woman aged 18-29 years in good health and CMV-seronegative. The J gene is TRBJ1-3, the V gene TRBV18; D ambiguous. Sequenced input: PBMCs. Written as DNA, the CDR3 is TGTGCCAGCTCACCACAGCCCGGGTCGAGAAACACCATATATTTT. Residues: CASSPQPGSRNTIYF. Full variable domain (remainder filled in from reference TRBV18 and TRBJ1-3): NAGVMQNPRHLVRRRGQEARLRCSPMKGHSHVYWYRQLPEEGLKFMVYLQKENIIDESGMPKERFSAEFPKEGPSILRIQQVVRGDSAAYFCASSPQPGSRNTIYFGEGSWLTVV.